This T cell receptor (beta chain) derives from a study of neurological immune-mediated disorders. Overall study results and limits: Whereas HTLV-1-associated myelopathy showed the most TCR clonal expansion, multiple sclerosis showed the least, with levels below those of healthy controls. Among expanded clones, no CDR3 amino acid sequences were shared across subjects, a pattern suggesting private repertoires in all groups.

This clonotype was counted at least ten times. Its antigen is unknown. Time point specified: longitudinal time-point 1 (baseline). Maryland, USA blood bank volunteers served as healthy controls. Synthesis of cDNA was accomplished via 5'RACE employing 10-nucleotide random UMIs. TCRdb passed the 5' RACE reads through MiXCR, listing each CDR3 protein once. The top ten hold 9.5% to 10% of the sample, which has over 70,000 distinct CDR3 sequences, 10% seen once. Deletions cut 7 bases from V and 7 bases from J, with 8 bases between. Per the germline V gene, CDR1 is SGHRS and CDR2 is YFSETQ. The CDR3 runs to 11 residues.

The TCR was taken from a young man in good health. The sample consisted of PBMCs. The genes are TRBV5-1 and TRBJ2-2, with D tentatively TRBD2 (5 bases). The CDR3 DNA sequence: TGCGCCAGCCGACTACACGGGGAGCTGTTTTTT. It translates to CASRLHGELFF.